This T cell receptor (beta chain) is from a study of T cell changes during pregnancy in multiple sclerosis. Sequencing used immunoSEQ multiplex PCR; TCRdb keeps in-frame clones, though not all of them. The sample lists about 89,000 clones, roughly 94% occurring once. Germline assignment: CDR1 SGDLS and CDR2 YYNGEE. The CDR3 sequence is 14 residues long. V dropped 2 bases and J dropped 1 base, with 8 bases sitting between them. This chain connects TRBV9 to TRBJ2-3, with D possibly matching TRBD1 (5 bases). The sequence derives from a female donor with multiple sclerosis, enrolled in a pregnancy study. Sequenced material: peripheral blood, taken in the third trimester of pregnancy. The CDR3 here is CASSVDSRTDTQYF. CDR3 bases: TGTGCCAGCAGCGTCGACAGCCGCACAGATACGCAGTATTTT.